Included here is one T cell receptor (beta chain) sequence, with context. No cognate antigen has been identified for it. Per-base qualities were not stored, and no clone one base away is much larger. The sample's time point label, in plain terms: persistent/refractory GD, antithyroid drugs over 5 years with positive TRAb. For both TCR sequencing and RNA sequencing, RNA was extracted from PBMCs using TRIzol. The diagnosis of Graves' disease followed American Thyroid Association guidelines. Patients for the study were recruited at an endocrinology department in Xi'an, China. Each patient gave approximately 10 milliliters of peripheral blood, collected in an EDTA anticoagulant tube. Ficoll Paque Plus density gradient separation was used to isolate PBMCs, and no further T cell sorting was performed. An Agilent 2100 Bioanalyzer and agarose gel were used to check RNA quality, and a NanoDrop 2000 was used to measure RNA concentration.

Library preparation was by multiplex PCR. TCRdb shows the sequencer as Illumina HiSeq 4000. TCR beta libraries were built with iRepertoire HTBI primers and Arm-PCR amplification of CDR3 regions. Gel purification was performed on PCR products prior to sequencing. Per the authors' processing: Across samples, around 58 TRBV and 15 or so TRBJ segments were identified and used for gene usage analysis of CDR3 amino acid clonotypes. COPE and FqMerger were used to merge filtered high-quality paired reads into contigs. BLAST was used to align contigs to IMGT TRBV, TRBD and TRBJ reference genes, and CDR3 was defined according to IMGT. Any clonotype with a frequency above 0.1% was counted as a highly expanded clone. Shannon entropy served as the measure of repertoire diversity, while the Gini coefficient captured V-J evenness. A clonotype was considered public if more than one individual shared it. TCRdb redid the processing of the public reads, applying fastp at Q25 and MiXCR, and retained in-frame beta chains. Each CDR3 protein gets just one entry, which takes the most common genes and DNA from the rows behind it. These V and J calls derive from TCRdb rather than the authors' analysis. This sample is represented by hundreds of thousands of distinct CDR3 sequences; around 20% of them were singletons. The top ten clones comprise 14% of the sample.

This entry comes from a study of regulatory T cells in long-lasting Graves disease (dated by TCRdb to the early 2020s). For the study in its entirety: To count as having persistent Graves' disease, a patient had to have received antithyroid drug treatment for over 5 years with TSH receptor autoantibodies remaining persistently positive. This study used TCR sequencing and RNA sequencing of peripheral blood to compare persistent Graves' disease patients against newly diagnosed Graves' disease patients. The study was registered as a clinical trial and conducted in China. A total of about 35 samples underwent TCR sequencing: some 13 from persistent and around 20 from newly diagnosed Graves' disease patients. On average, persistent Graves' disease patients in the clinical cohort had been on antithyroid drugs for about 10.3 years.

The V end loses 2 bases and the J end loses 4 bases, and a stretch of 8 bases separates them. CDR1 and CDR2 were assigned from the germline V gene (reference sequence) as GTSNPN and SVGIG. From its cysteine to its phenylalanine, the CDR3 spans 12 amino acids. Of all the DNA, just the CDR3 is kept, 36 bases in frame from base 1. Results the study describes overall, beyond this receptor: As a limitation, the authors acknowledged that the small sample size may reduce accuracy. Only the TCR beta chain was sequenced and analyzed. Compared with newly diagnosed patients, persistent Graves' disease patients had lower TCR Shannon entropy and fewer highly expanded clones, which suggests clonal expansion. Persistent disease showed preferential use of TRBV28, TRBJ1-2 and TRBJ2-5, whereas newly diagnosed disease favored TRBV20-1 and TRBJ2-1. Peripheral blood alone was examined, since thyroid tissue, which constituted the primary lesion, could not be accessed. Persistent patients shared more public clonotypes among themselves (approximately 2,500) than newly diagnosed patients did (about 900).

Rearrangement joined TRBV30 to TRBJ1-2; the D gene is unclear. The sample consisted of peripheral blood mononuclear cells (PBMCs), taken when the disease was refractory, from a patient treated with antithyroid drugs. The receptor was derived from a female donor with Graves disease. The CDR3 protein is CAWSWGSYGYTF. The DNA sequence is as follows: TGTGCCTGGAGTTGGGGTAGCTATGGCTACACCTTC.